What follows is one T cell receptor (beta chain) and its context. After removal of 4 bases from V and 5 bases from J, the junction contained 5 bases not matched to a gene. CDR1 SGHVS and CDR2 FQNEAQ come from the germline V gene. The CDR3 runs to 14 residues. This sample was included in a study of blood T cell repertoires in COVID-19. Study background: Samples of COVID-19 (acute and convalescent) were obtained from the United States, Italy and Spain. T cells, B-cell-depleted T cells, or PBMCs provided the cDNA or gDNA that served as material.

Per the authors' pipeline: Quantification of nucleated cells was approximated via reference gene primer amplification. The protocol was immunoSEQ multiplex PCR, while the TCRdb copy is restricted to in-frame clones and leaves out a portion. The DNA was the basis for D and trimming; V, J and clone size are from that table. The sample carries fewer than 500,000 clones, 85% to 90% recorded once. This sequence was found in a woman under 40 with acute COVID-19. The genes are TRBV7-8 and TRBJ2-5; 9 bases agree with TRBD1. The sample comprised PBMCs or T cells enriched from blood (not recorded which). The CDR3 protein is CASSSNRGQETQYF. The DNA for the CDR3 is TGTGCCAGCAGCTCGAACAGGGGGCAGGAGACCCAGTACTTC.